These 11 T cell receptor beta chains share one sample of origin, sequenced in a study of cytomegalovirus exposure and HLA in healthy donors. The PCR employed 60 Vbeta primers together with 13 Jbeta primers. TCRdb's copy holds only in-frame clones and misses some; the assay was immunoSEQ multiplex PCR. The repertoire holds about 140,000 clones, roughly 80% seen once, with more than 1.5% in the top ten. The sequenced material came from PBMCs. These receptors all come from a middle-aged man in good health and CMV-seronegative.

The chain couples TRBV9 to TRBJ2-5; the D gene is possibly TRBD1 (5 bases). V lost 3 bases, J lost 4 bases, and 16 bases lay in between. Germline lookup yields CDR1 SGDLS and CDR2 YYNGEE. The CDR3 is 15 residues long. The CDR3 coding sequence is TGTGCCAGCAGCGATTTGTCTGATAGGGGAGAGACCCAGTACTTC. Its protein product is CASSDLSDRGETQYF.

This chain connects TRBV7-3 to TRBJ2-3, with a possible D match to TRBD2 (6 bases). V was pared by 2 bases and J by 3 bases, with 12 bases between. Germline V gene data show CDR1 as SGHTA and CDR2 as FQGTGA. This CDR3 is built from 15 residues. The chain's CDR3 is CASSLRLASTDTQYF. Written as DNA, the CDR3 is TGTGCCAGCAGCTTACGGCTAGCGAGTACAGATACGCAGTATTTT.

The chain has TRBV6-1 and TRBJ2-7, with a tentative D call TRBD1 (5 bases). Germline loops: CDR1 MNHNS, CDR2 SASEGT. The V and J ends lost 7 bases and 4 bases respectively, with 14 bases between them. The CDR3 totals 13 residues. The CDR3 reads CASIKGQAYEQYF. The CDR3 DNA follows: TGTGCCAGCATTAAGGGGCAGGCGTACGAGCAGTACTTC.

This rearrangement joins TRBV2 to TRBJ1-2; D is perhaps TRBD1 (5 bases). The germline gives CDR1 SNHLY, CDR2 FYNNEI. Trimming removed 6 bases at V and 8 bases at J, with 22 bases between. CDR3 size: 15 residues. CDR3 coding DNA: TGTGCCAGCAGGGGGGGGTTGGGAGGAGTTAGAGGCTACACCTTC. Protein sequence: CASRGGLGGVRGYTF.

This clone was recorded only once. This chain's CDR3 is CASSQPGQGLTDTQYF. Written as DNA, the CDR3 is TGTGCCAGCAGCCAACCGGGACAGGGACTCACAGATACGCAGTATTTT. The rearrangement joins TRBV13 to TRBJ2-3; 9 positions match TRBD1. This CDR3 comprises 16 residues. V shed 5 bases, J shed 2 bases, and the junction held 8 bases outside the gene matches. Germline values: CDR1 PRHDT, CDR2 FYEKMQ (reference sequence). Variable domain in full (rest from reference TRBV13 and TRBJ2-3): AAGVIQSPRHLIKEKRETATLKCYPIPRHDTVYWYQQGPGQDPQFLISFYEKMQSDKGSIPDRFSAQQFSDYHSELNMSSLELGDSALYFCASSQPGQGLTDTQYFGPGTRLTVL.

This clone was counted a single time. The chain carries TRBV30 and TRBJ1-2; D is possibly TRBD1 (5 bases). The CDR3 covers 11 residues. Germline loops: CDR1 GTSNPN, CDR2 SVGIG (reference sequence). Between the trimmed V and J ends, which lost 2 bases and 8 bases, there was a span of 9 bases. CDR3 bases: TGTGCCTGGAGTAAAGGGGTCGGCTACACCTTC. This encodes CAWSKGVGYTF.

Comments on this clone: The same CDR3 is also encoded by other DNA sequences in this sample. The chain recombines TRBV19 with TRBJ2-7, with 8 bases fitting TRBD1. This CDR3 is built from 13 residues. Germline values: CDR1 LNHDA, CDR2 SQIVND (reference sequence). V lost 5 bases to trimming and J lost 3 bases; unmatched junction nucleotides: 3. CDR3 coding DNA: TGTGCCAGTAGTGCTGGACAGGGCTACGAGCAGTACTTC. Translating gives CASSAGQGYEQYF.

This clone was picked up one time. The CDR3 region has the DNA TGCGCCAGCAGCCAACATGTGCGGGGGGGCCAGAGTATCGAGCAGTACTTC. This codes for CASSQHVRGGQSIEQYF. This sequence joins TRBV4-3 and TRBJ2-7, with 9 bases lining up with TRBD2. Germline assignment: CDR1 LGHNA and CDR2 YSLEER. Trimming cost V 2 bases and J 6 bases; bases outside gene matches: 14. The CDR3 has 17 amino acids.

V is TRBV7-3 and J is TRBJ1-1; 8 bases match TRBD1. The junction had 8 bases not matched to a gene; V was cut back by 1 base and J by 1 base. The CDR3 is made up of 17 amino acids. Germline V gives CDR1 SGHTA, CDR2 FQGTGA. The CDR3 region is CASSLNGPGTGNTEAFF. The CDR3 nucleotides are TGTGCCAGCAGCTTAAACGGTCCCGGGACAGGGAACACTGAAGCTTTCTTT.

This rearrangement joins TRBV11-1 to TRBJ2-7, with D possibly matching TRBD1 (5 bases). Trimming removed 3 bases at V and 5 bases at J, with 5 bases between. CDR1 and CDR2 (germline): SGHAT, FQDESV (reference sequence). This CDR3 comprises 11 residues. The CDR3 DNA follows: TGTGCCAGCAGCTTCAGGGACGAGCAGTACTTC. This codes for CASSFRDEQYF.

This chain connects TRBV6-5 to TRBJ2-5, with a weak D call TRBD1 (5 bases). CDR1 is MNHEY, CDR2 SVGAGI, per germline. The CDR3 extends over 14 amino acids. Trimming removed 0 bases at V and 4 bases at J, with 9 bases between. Written as DNA, the CDR3 is TGTGCCAGCAGTTACTCGTCTCAGGGAGAGACCCAGTACTTC. It encodes CASSYSSQGETQYF.